This T cell receptor beta chain was recorded in a study of shared clonotypes between healthy human individuals. Sorted subsets were amplified in replicate PCRs using approximately 200 ng DNA, around 30,000 T cell genomes. Sequenced by immunoSEQ multiplex PCR; TCRdb stores in-frame clones only, minus some. The top ten clones hold 0.35% to 0.45% of a sample with some 2.3 million clones, 85% to 95% of them seen once. Study-wide findings and caveats: Incompleteness in sorted-subset sequencing, despite large depth, was shown by rarefaction. Non-shared clonotypes showed lower generation probabilities than clonotypes common to all four donors.

The CDR3 runs to 15 residues. The V gene end was trimmed by 3 bases and the J gene end by 7 bases; junction bases not matched to a gene: 9. From germline, CDR1 is SGHRS and CDR2 YFSETQ. On this clone itself: No antigen is known for it.

Donors were healthy HIV-negative adults without recent acute infections or vaccinations. The rearrangement joins TRBV5-1 to TRBJ2-1; the match to TRBD2 covers 8 bases. The sequencing input was naive CD4+ T cells from PBMCs. Regarding subset: CD45RA+ positively selected. The clonotype originates from a man aged 18 to 30 in good health. Some clones in this sample may be carry-over from other donors' samples. The CDR3 sequence is CASSYSGTLPNEQFF. The CDR3 DNA is TGCGCCAGCAGCTATAGCGGGACTCTACCTAATGAGCAGTTCTTC.